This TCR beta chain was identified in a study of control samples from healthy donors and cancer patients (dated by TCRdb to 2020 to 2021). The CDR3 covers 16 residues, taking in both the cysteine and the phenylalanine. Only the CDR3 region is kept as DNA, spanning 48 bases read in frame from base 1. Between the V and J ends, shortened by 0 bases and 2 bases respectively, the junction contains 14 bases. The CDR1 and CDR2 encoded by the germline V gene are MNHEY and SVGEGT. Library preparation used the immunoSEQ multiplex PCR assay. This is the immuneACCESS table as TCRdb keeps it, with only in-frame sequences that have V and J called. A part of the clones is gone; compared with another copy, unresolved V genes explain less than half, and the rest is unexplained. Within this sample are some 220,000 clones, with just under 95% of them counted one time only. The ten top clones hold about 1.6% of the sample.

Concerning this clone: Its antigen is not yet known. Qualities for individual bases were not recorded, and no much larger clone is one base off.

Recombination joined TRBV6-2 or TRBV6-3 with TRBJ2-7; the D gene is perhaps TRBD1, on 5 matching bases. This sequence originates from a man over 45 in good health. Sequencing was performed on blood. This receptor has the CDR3 CASSYSTQGQPYEQYF. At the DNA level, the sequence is TGTGCCAGCAGTTACTCTACGCAGGGTCAACCCTACGAGCAGTACTTC.